Here is one T cell receptor beta chain with its context. This clone's antigen is unknown. Per-nucleotide qualities are absent, and no much larger clonotype sits a single base away. The data stem from a study of blood T cell repertoires in COVID-19 (dated by TCRdb to the early 2020s). With respect to the entire study: Collaborator samples came from the United States, Italy and Spain and covered acute and convalescent phases of COVID-19. Subjects who had been exposed to COVID-19, were actively infected with it, or had recovered from it provided the deeply sampled blood TCRbeta repertoires that made up the dataset. The prospective study material was composed of cDNA or gDNA derived from T cells, B-cell-depleted T cells, or PBMCs. A freely available public database, intended as a resource for researchers studying the immune response to SARS-CoV-2, is where the repertoires were released. Samples came from the ongoing ImmuneRACE study (first 160 participants) plus 1,254 subjects from 6 global collaborators. Where HLA class I and class II types were available, the types were taken from metadata supplied by the sample provider, not from assay-based typing. Sample metadata almost always included a de-identified subject ID, COVID-19 status, age in years and sex. Overall study outcomes, separate from this receptor: Clinical and demographic metadata were provided uncurated, with the amount varying by source and participant.

One collaborating source in Seattle enrolled patients during active infection and followed them longitudinally through the course of disease. The collaborating institutions used their own protocols to collect whole blood in K2EDTA tubes. For TCRbeta analysis, collaborators shipped samples in one of three forms: frozen whole blood, isolated PBMCs, or DNA extracted from either of those sample types. The immunoSEQ Assay, a bias-controlled multiplex PCR, was used to amplify TCRbeta CDR3 regions from genomic DNA. The study's processing was this. Nucleated cell counts per sample were estimated from amplification of reference gene primers within the assay. Sequence reads were collapsed and filtered to measure the absolute abundance of every unique TCRbeta CDR3 rearrangement. For each sample, productive Simpson clonality was calculated as the square root of Simpson's diversity index over productive rearrangements. This is the immuneACCESS table as TCRdb keeps it, with only in-frame sequences that have V and J called. A part of the clones is gone; compared with another copy, unresolved V genes explain less than half, and the rest is unexplained. Clone size and the V and J calls come from that table; the DNA yielded D and trimming. The sample records 150,000 to 200,000 clones, 70% to 85% of which are singletons. The biggest ten clones account for about 7.7% of the sample.

V ends up 3 bases short and J 4 bases short, with an unmatched junction base count of 16. CDR1 and CDR2 (DFQATT, SNEGSKA) derive from the germline V gene (reference sequence). From cysteine to phenylalanine, the CDR3 is 19 amino acids long. The retained sequence is limited to the CDR3, 57 bases, with the frame set at the first base. This sequence uses TRBV20-1 and TRBJ2-3; TRBD2 fits 13 bases in the junction. The material sequenced was peripheral blood. This TCR came from a woman aged 40 to 55 with COVID-19, enrolled during active disease. The CDR3 protein: CSASRTSGSISTRPDTQYF. The nucleotide sequence reads as follows: TGCAGTGCTAGTAGGACTAGCGGGAGTATCAGCACACGGCCAGATACGCAGTATTTT.